This T cell receptor beta chain is drawn from a study of shared clonotypes between healthy human individuals. Every donor, a Caucasian adult, lived in Nashville, Tennessee. After removal of 1 base from V and 9 bases from J, the junction contained 17 bases not matched to a gene. This CDR3 spans 18 amino acids. Germline V gene sequence: CDR1 SGHDN, CDR2 FVKESK. At a deep level, the assay was run. Per the study methods: For the immunoSEQ data, sequences were junction-only without quality scores, so filtering differed. The repertoire was sequenced with immunoSEQ multiplex PCR; TCRdb's copy has only in-frame clones and lacks some. V and J calls and clone size are given by that table; D and trimming were obtained from the DNA. This sample has some 470,000 clones; around 78% occur once, and the top ten carry about an eighth.

Sequencing was performed on PBMCs. J is TRBJ2-1 and V is TRBV14, with TRBD2 identical over 8 bases. This clonotype originated in a woman aged 40 to 55 in good health. Some clones in this sample may be carry-over from other donors' samples. CDR3 sequence reads: CASSQVAREGVSWIEQFF. For the CDR3, the DNA is TGTGCCAGCAGCCAAGTCGCTCGGGAGGGAGTCTCATGGATTGAGCAGTTCTTC.